The 30 T cell receptor beta chains given below trace back to one sample, sequenced in a study of blood T cells in healthy people across ages. Sample-barcoded 5' priming and a J-beta primer mix drove a second PCR of 7 to 11 cycles. TCRdb reprocessed the 5' RACE reads via MiXCR and lists one record per CDR3 protein. The table shows around 1.5 million distinct CDR3 sequences, with 42% occurring only once. The source material was blood. The receptors originated from a woman under 30 in good health.

In the case of this clonotype: Germline is not matched at one junction end, which may reflect a read error. The chain has TRBV11-2 and TRBJ2-1, with D possibly TRBD2 on 6 matching bases. The CDR3 contains 15 residues. From germline, CDR1 is SGHAT and CDR2 FQNNGV. The CDR3 reads CTSRVTSLSYNEQFF. The CDR3 coding sequence is TGTACCAGCAGAGTGACTAGTTTGTCCTACAATGAGCAGTTCTTC.

The chain recombines TRBV27 with TRBJ2-4; tentative D call: TRBD1 (6 bases). Per germline, CDR1 MNHEY and CDR2 SMNVEV (reference sequence). The CDR3 runs 15 residues. The ends were cut back, 5 bases at V and 0 bases at J, with 11 bases in the middle. This CDR3 is CASSALGAAKNIQYF. The CDR3, as DNA: TGTGCCAGCAGTGCCCTGGGGGCAGCCAAAAACATTCAGTACTTC.

This chain uses TRBV7-9 with TRBJ2-7, with 9 positions matching TRBD1. The ends lost 4 bases at V and 1 base at J; junction bases unmatched: 5. Per the germline V gene, CDR1 is SEHNR and CDR2 is FQNEAQ (reference sequence). The CDR3 is 15 amino acids. In DNA, the CDR3 is TGTGCCAGCAGCTATATGGGACAGGGTTCCTACGAGCAGTACTTC. Amino acid sequence: CASSYMGQGSYEQYF.

This clonotype was seen a handful of times. This chain joins TRBV10-3 and TRBJ2-5; D remains unclear. The germline V gene encodes CDR1 ENHRY and CDR2 SYGVKD. V lost 6 bases and J lost 3, with 5 bases in between. CDR3 length: 11 amino acids. The CDR3 DNA reads as TGTGCCATCAGCGTGAAAGAGACCCAGTACTTC. It specifies CAISVKETQYF.

The J gene is TRBJ1-2, the V gene TRBV6-2 or TRBV6-3, with 8 bases that match TRBD1. The germline V gene encodes CDR1 MNHEY and CDR2 SVGEGT. V was pared by 5 bases and J by 3 bases, with 8 bases of the junction left unmatched. The CDR3 contains 15 residues. Here the CDR3 DNA reads TGTGCCAGCAGTGGGGACAGGATCGTAGACTATGGCTACACCTTC. It codes for CASSGDRIVDYGYTF.

The J gene is TRBJ1-6, the V gene TRBV20-1; D remains unclear. There are 16 residues in the CDR3. The germline CDR1 and CDR2 sequences are DFQATT and SNEGSKA (reference sequence). Trimming left V 0 bases short and J 6 bases short, with 15 bases between. The CDR3 here is CSARDSRAAPNSPLHF. As DNA, the CDR3 is TGCAGTGCTAGAGATAGTAGGGCGGCTCCTAATTCACCCCTCCACTTT.

J is TRBJ1-1 and V is TRBV6-1; weak D call: TRBD1 (5 bases). CDR3 length equals 15 residues. CDR1 and CDR2 (germline): MNHNS, SASEGT. V shed 6 bases and J shed 3 bases, with 17 bases lying between them. The DNA of the CDR3 is TGTGCCAGCAGCCCGGGACCCTCTTTGGACACTGAAGCTTTCTTT. Protein: CASSPGPSLDTEAFF.

The V call is TRBV25-1, the J call TRBJ2-2; TRBD2 aligns across 11 bases. CDR3 length equals 15 residues. CDR1 MGHDK and CDR2 SYGVNS come from the germline V gene. V gave up 6 bases and J gave up 5 bases; unmatched junction bases: 5. The CDR3 protein is CASRETSGITGELFF. The CDR3 DNA follows: TGTGCCAGCAGGGAGACTAGCGGGATTACCGGGGAGCTGTTTTTT.

The sample holds many counts of this clonotype. The J gene is TRBJ2-3, the V gene TRBV4-1; weak D call: TRBD2 (6 bases). Germline V gene sequence: CDR1 MGHRA, CDR2 YSYEKL. The CDR3 contains 15 residues. V shed 3 bases and J shed 1 base, with 11 bases lying between them. The CDR3 loop is CASSHSGLGTDTQYF. The CDR3, as DNA: TGCGCCAGCAGCCATAGCGGTCTAGGCACAGATACGCAGTATTTT.

The rearrangement joins TRBV28 to TRBJ1-4; no firm D call. Trimming cost V 3 bases and J 8 bases, with 7 bases left between them. The CDR3 consists of 12 residues. CDR1 and CDR2 from the germline V gene are MDHEN and SYDVKM. CDR3 amino acids: CASSFRREKLFF. DNA for the CDR3: TGTGCCAGCAGTTTTCGGAGGGAAAAACTGTTTTTT.

This clonotype was seen once. Since a much larger clone is just one base distant, this may be a read error. J is TRBJ1-2 and V is TRBV29-1, with D perhaps matching TRBD1 (5 bases). The CDR3 loop spans 15 amino acids. Germline loops: CDR1 SQVTM, CDR2 ANQGSEA. Written as DNA, the CDR3 is TGCGGCGTTGTCAAGGAGGCCAGGGCCCACTATGGCTACACCTTC. Translation: CGVVKEARAHYGYTF.

This clonotype has only a few counts. This chain joins TRBV28 and TRBJ2-3; D ambiguous. Between the trimmed V and J ends, which lost 3 bases and 1 base, there was a span of 11 bases. The CDR3 consists of 15 residues. Germline V CDR1 and CDR2: MDHEN, SYDVKM. CDR3 sequence: CASSLVSQRTDTQYF. Written as DNA, the CDR3 is TGTGCCAGCAGTTTGGTTTCCCAGCGCACAGATACGCAGTATTTT.

V is TRBV11-2 and J is TRBJ1-1; D gene ambiguous. The CDR3 loop spans 16 amino acids. The germline gives CDR1 SGHAT, CDR2 FQNNGV. The V and J ends lost 1 base and 0 bases respectively, with 12 bases between them. This chain's CDR3 is CASSLVPQVLNTEAFF. The CDR3 DNA is TGTGCCAGCAGCTTAGTCCCTCAGGTTTTGAACACTGAAGCTTTCTTT.

The V call is TRBV3-1, the J call TRBJ2-5; 7 nucleotides match TRBD2. The CDR3 has 15 residues. Germline CDR1 and CDR2: LGHDT and YNNKEL (reference sequence). Trimming took 4 bases from V and 2 from J; bases not matched to a gene: 7. The CDR3 here is CASSRRTRGQETQYF. The CDR3 region has the DNA TGTGCCAGCAGCCGACGGACTAGGGGACAAGAGACCCAGTACTTC.

This clonotype has a handful of counts. The gene calls are TRBV9 and TRBJ2-5; D may be TRBD2 (6 bases). The CDR3 spans 16 residues. The germline gives CDR1 SGDLS, CDR2 YYNGEE. V shed 1 base and J shed 11 bases, with 24 bases lying between them. The CDR3: CASSVRSLASDNEQYF. The CDR3 DNA is TGTGCCAGCAGCGTACGTTCTCTAGCGTCGGACAATGAGCAGTACTTC.

This clonotype was seen a few times. In DNA form, the CDR3 reads TGCGCCAGCAGCCAAGAAGGGGGCAGGGGAAGGTCCTACGAGCAGTACTTC. Residues: CASSQEGGRGRSYEQYF. This chain connects TRBV4-1 to TRBJ2-7, with TRBD1 matching 7 bases. Trimming at V came to 0 bases and at J to 1 base, leaving 9 bases not matched to a gene. The V gene's germline CDR1 is MGHRA and CDR2 YSYEKL. The CDR3 spans 17 residues.

This clonotype has more than one count but fewer than ten. The chain is built from TRBV12-3 or TRBV12-4 and TRBJ2-3; 10 nucleotides line up with TRBD2. J gave up 6 bases and V 6 bases, and 9 bases lay outside the gene matches. This CDR3 comprises 15 residues. The CDR3 reads CASRLLAGFGDTQYF. CDR3 coding DNA: TGTGCCAGCAGATTACTAGCGGGGTTTGGGGATACGCAGTATTTT.

In the case of this clonotype: Sequence at one end of the junction differs from germline and may be a read error. The rearrangement joins TRBV7-2 to TRBJ2-7; 9 nucleotides align to TRBD2. This CDR3 is built from 14 residues. Germline V gene sequence: CDR1 SGHTA, CDR2 FQGNSA. CDR3 residues: CASSLAGSNYEQYF. The CDR3 DNA follows: TGTGCCAGCAGCCTAGCGGGGTCGAACTACGAGCAGTACTTC.

This clonotype turned up a few times. The chain is built from TRBV28 and TRBJ1-1, with 8 bases lining up with TRBD1. Germline CDR1 is MDHEN and CDR2 is SYDVKM. This CDR3 is built from 15 residues. J was trimmed by 0 bases and V by 6 bases; bases with no gene match: 6. In nucleotides, the CDR3 is TGTGCCAGCAGGACGACAGGGGACGTGAACACTGAAGCTTTCTTT. It translates to CASRTTGDVNTEAFF.

V is TRBV28 and J is TRBJ2-4; 8 bases line up with TRBD1. Germline V CDR1 and CDR2: MDHEN, SYDVKM. CDR3 length: 16 residues. The J segment lost 6 bases and the V segment lost 5 bases, leaving 12 bases of the junction unmatched. CDR3 residues: CASSPSTGALGNIQYF. The CDR3 coding sequence is TGTGCCAGCAGTCCCTCGACAGGGGCTCTTGGAAACATTCAGTACTTC.

This clonotype was seen only a few times. The gene calls are TRBV29-1 and TRBJ1-5; unclear D gene. There are 14 residues in the CDR3. Germline CDR1 SQVTM, CDR2 ANQGSEA. With 7 bases removed from V and 2 bases from J, the gap between germline ends came to 15 bases. The CDR3 region has the DNA TGCAGCGCCTGGACGGCCGATCGCAATCAGCCCCAGCATTTT. Translating gives CSAWTADRNQPQHF.

The chain uses TRBV20-1 and TRBJ2-3; tentatively, D is TRBD1 (6 bases). The CDR3 contains 14 residues. Trimming shortened V by 6 bases and J by 8 bases, and 21 bases separated the two germline ends. Per germline, CDR1 DFQATT and CDR2 SNEGSKA (reference sequence). In DNA form, the CDR3 reads TGCAGTGCATATACCGCAGACAGGCCAGGTACGCAGTATTTT. Its translation is CSAYTADRPGTQYF.

V usage is TRBV6-6 and J usage is TRBJ1-4; 8 positions agree with TRBD1. Trimming removed 2 bases from V and 7 bases from J; junction bases left unmatched: 3. The CDR3 covers 14 residues. Germline CDR1 reads MNHNY; CDR2 reads SVGAGI (reference sequence). CDR3 sequence reads: CASSYLGQGEKLFF. Here the CDR3 DNA reads TGTGCCAGCAGTTACCTAGGACAGGGTGAAAAACTGTTTTTT.

The V call is TRBV24-1, the J call TRBJ2-1; D unclear. The length of the CDR3 is 10 residues. Germline V CDR1 and CDR2: KGHDR, SFDVKD. Trimming took off 0 bases at V and 11 bases at J, with 1 base between the two ends. The CDR3 sequence is CATSDLQQFF. In DNA form, the CDR3 reads TGTGCCACCAGTGATTTGCAGCAGTTCTTC.

The chain carries TRBV7-2 and TRBJ2-1; TRBD2 matches at 13 bases. The CDR3 spans 13 residues. V lost 10 bases and J lost 7; bases outside the gene matches: 4. Germline V gene lookup returns CDR1 SGHTA and CDR2 FQGNSA. CDR3 nucleotide sequence: TGTGCCACCGGACTAGCGGGAGCAAATGAGCAGTTCTTC. Translation: CATGLAGANEQFF. The full variable domain, its missing parts supplied by reference TRBV7-2 and TRBJ2-1, is GAGVSQSPSNKVTEKGKDVELRCDPISGHTALYWYRQSLGQGLEFLIYFQGNSAPDKSGLPSDRFSAERTGGSVSTLTIQRTQQEDSAVYLCATGLAGANEQFFGPGTRLTVL.

The V and J genes are TRBV25-1 and TRBJ2-7; tentative D call: TRBD2 (7 bases). The CDR3 spans 13 residues. Per germline, CDR1 MGHDK and CDR2 SYGVNS. Trimming shortened V by 8 bases and J by 2 bases, and 13 bases separated the two germline ends. The chain's CDR3 is CASSRGATYEQYF. CDR3 coding DNA: TGTGCCAGCTCCCGGGGGGCGACCTACGAGCAGTACTTC.

Notes on this clonotype: One end of the junction is discordant with germline, which a read error may explain. The rearrangement joins TRBV10-3 to TRBJ2-2; 7 nucleotides match TRBD1. The CDR3 totals 14 residues. The V gene's germline CDR1 is ENHRY and CDR2 SYGVKD. The DNA for the CDR3 is TGTGCCATCAGTGAGTCAGGGGGCCCCGGCGAGCTGTTTTTT. Translating it yields CAISESGGPGELFF.

The chain is built from TRBV15 and TRBJ1-2; D is ambiguous. The CDR3 extends over 14 amino acids. From germline, CDR1 is LNHNV and CDR2 YYDKDF (reference sequence). The germline V and J ends were trimmed by 5 bases and 5 bases, with 15 bases remaining between them. Here the CDR3 reads CATSSGGAAYGYTF. The DNA of the CDR3 is TGTGCCACCAGCTCCGGAGGTGCGGCGTATGGCTACACCTTC. Filled out from reference TRBV15 and TRBJ1-2, the complete variable domain reads DAMVIQNPRYQVTQFGKPVTLSCSQTLNHNVMYWYQQKSSQAPKLLFHYYDKDFNNEADTPDNFQSRRPNTSFCFLDIRSPGLGDTAMYLCATSSGGAAYGYTFGSGTRLTVV.

The sample holds one count of this clonotype. This chain joins TRBV30 and TRBJ1-5, with D hard to call. The CDR3 extends over 14 amino acids. Trimming pared 1 base from V and 3 bases from J, leaving 10 bases between. CDR1 GTSNPN and CDR2 SVGIG come from the germline V gene (reference sequence). The CDR3 is CAWSGINLNQPQHF. The CDR3 nucleotides read TGTGCCTGGAGTGGCATCAACCTCAATCAGCCCCAGCATTTT.

The chain has TRBV12-3 or TRBV12-4 and TRBJ2-3, with a weak D call TRBD1 (5 bases). The CDR3 loop spans 12 amino acids. Trimming cost V 5 bases and J 5 bases, with 8 bases left between them. The CDR3 here is CASSAREDTQYF. CDR3 DNA: TGTGCCAGCAGTGCCAGGGAAGATACGCAGTATTTT.